The subject of this entry is one T cell receptor (beta chain). Hyperthyroidism in the patients, aged 18 to 65, was newly diagnosed and under 2 months in duration. The CDR3 runs 13 residues. V was cut by 5 bases and J by 6 bases, with 11 bases left in between. CDR1 and CDR2 (germline): SNHLY, FYNNEI. Template material for amplifying TCR beta CDR3 regions consisted of RNA transcripts. The TCR CDR3 was amplified in a first-round RT-PCR using the HTBI primer set. TCRdb re-analysed the multiplex PCR reads in MiXCR, keeping a single row per CDR3 protein. Here the sample spans almost 600,000 distinct CDR3 sequences, approximately 44% being singletons. The data originate from a study of T cells in Graves' hyperthyroidism and ophthalmopathy.

This chain links TRBV2 with TRBJ2-1, with D perhaps matching TRBD2 (6 bases). The receptor's source is a woman under 30 with Graves' hyperthyroidism. The sample consisted of peripheral blood or thyroid tissue (not recorded which). CDR3 in amino acids: CASSYGGANEQFF. CDR3 nucleotide sequence: TGTGCCAGCAGTTACGGAGGGGCCAATGAGCAGTTCTTC.